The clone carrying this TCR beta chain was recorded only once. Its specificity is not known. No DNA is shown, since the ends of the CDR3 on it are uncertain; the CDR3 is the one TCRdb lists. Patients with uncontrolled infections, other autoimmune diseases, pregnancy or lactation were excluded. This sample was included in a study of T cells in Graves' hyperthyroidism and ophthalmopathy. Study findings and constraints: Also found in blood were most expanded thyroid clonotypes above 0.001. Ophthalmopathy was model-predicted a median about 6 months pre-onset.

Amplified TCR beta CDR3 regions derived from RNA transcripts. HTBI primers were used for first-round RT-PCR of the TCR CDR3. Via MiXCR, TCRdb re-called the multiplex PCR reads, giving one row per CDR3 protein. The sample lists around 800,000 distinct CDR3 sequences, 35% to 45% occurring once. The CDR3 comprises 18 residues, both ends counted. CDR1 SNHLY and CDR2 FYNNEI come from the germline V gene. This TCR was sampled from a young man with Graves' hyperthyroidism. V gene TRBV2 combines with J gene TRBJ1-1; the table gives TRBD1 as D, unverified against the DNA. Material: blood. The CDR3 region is CASREQHQPQHFGSEAFF.